The text below deals with one T cell receptor (beta chain). Antigen: not known. Healthy Caucasians provided all donations. TCRdb re-derived calls from the 5' RACE reads in MiXCR, one entry per CDR3 protein. There are 350,000 to 500,000 distinct CDR3 sequences in the sample; 15% to 20% occur only once, and more than 10% lies in the top ten. The data were obtained in a study of identical twins. Regarding the study as a whole: Cord blood beta clonotypes that were abundant carried fewer insertions, and memory repertoires showed no such trend. Invariant MAIT and iNKT cells may have partly biased zero-insertion analyses. It was out-of-frame TCR alpha sharing in monozygotic twins that models underestimated.

V lost 1 base and J lost 5, with 9 bases in between. The germline V gene has CDR1 MNHEY and CDR2 SMNVEV (reference sequence). This CDR3 has 14 residues. This chain links TRBV27 with TRBJ2-1; D gene uncertain. This clonotype was obtained from a man aged 45-65 years in good health. Sequencing input: naive T cells sorted from blood. In DNA form, the CDR3 reads TGTGCCAGCAGTTTATGGGGTTTCCACAATGAGCAGTTCTTC. Amino acid sequence: CASSLWGFHNEQFF.